This T cell receptor (beta chain) was identified in a study of PD-L1 blockade in urothelial cancer. Study overall: Among blood samples, the median T cell count was some 140,000.

This clone was detected a few times. Clones were read by immunoSEQ multiplex PCR, and TCRdb kept only the in-frame ones, dropping some. The top ten clones hold more than 6.5% of a sample with some 74,000 clones, just under 85% of them seen once. Time point specified: pretreatment peripheral blood. CDR1 SGHVS and CDR2 FQNEAQ come from the germline V gene. Trimming took off 9 bases at V and 10 bases at J, with 6 bases between the two ends. This CDR3 has 8 amino acids. The source is a man aged 35 to 55 with urothelial cancer. The sequences come from PBMCs, collected around atezolizumab (anti-PD-L1) treatment. This chain links TRBV7-8 with TRBJ1-1; D gene ambiguous. CDR3 nucleotides: TGTGCCAGGGCGGTAGCTTTCTTT. Translated, it gives CARAVAFF.